This T cell receptor (beta chain) is from a study of T-cell reconstitution after alpha-beta-depleted transplantation in children. CDR3 size: 17 residues. Germline CDR1 and CDR2: PRHDT and FYEKMQ (reference sequence). The germline V and J ends were trimmed by 4 bases and 3 bases, with 18 bases remaining between them. It was with unique molecular identifiers that the TCRbeta library was prepared. TCRdb re-analysed the PCR reads in MiXCR, keeping a single row per CDR3 protein. The sample includes about 610,000 distinct CDR3 sequences, about 11% seen only once; the top ten take about 4%. This clonotype appeared a few times.

The source is a human donor who donated a stem cell graft to a child with acute myeloid leukemia. This chain links TRBV13 with TRBJ2-2; tentatively, D is TRBD2 (6 bases). This sample comprised PBMCs from the stem cell graft donor, obtained from the stem cell graft. This chain's CDR3 is CASSSAEGSSDTGELFF. The CDR3 DNA reads TGTGCCAGCAGCTCAGCGGAGGGCTCCTCCGACACCGGGGAGCTGTTTTTT.